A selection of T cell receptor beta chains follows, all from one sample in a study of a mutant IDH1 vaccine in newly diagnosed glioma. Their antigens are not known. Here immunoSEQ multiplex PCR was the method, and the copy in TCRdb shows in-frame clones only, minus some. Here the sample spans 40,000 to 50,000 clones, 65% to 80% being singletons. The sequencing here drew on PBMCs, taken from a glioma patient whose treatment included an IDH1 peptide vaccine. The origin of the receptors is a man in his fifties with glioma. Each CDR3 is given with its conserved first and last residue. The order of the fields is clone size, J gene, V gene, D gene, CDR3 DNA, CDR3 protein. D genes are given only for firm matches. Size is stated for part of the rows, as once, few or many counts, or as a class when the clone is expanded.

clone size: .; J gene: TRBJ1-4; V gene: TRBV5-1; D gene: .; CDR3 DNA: TGCGCCAGCAGCTTGGCCGTAAATTCGAATGAAAAACTGTTTTTT; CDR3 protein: CASSLAVNSNEKLFF
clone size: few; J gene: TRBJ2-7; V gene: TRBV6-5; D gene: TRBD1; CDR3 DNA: TGTGCCAGCAGTTACTCGTTCACAGGGGGATCCCTCGAGCAGTACTTC; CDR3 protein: CASSYSFTGGSLEQYF
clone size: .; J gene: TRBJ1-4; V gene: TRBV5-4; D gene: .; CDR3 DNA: TGTGCCAGCAGCTTGGAGGCGGGATCAACTAATGAAAAACTGTTTTTT; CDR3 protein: CASSLEAGSTNEKLFF
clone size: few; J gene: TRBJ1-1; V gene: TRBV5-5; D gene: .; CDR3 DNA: TGTGCCAGCAGCCACAGGGACAACACTGAAGCTTTCTTT; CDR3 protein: CASSHRDNTEAFF
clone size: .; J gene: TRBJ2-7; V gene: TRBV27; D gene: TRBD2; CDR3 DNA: TGTGCCAGCAGCGTCACTAGCGGGGGTTTCTACGAGCAGTACTTC; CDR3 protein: CASSVTSGGFYEQYF
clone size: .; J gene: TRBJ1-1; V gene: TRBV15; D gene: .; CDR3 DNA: TGTGCCACCATCTCCTGGGGACGGCTGAGAACTGAAGCTTTCTTT; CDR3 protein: CATISWGRLRTEAFF
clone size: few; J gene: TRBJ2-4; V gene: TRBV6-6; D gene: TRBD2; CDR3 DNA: TGTGCCAGCGTTAGCGGGGGGGCGCGGGCCAAAAACATTCAGTACTTC; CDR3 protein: CASVSGGARAKNIQYF
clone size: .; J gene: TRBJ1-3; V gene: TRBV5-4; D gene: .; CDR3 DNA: TGTGCCAGCAGCTTGGCTGGGGGAGGTCGTGGAAACACCATATATTTT; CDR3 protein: CASSLAGGGRGNTIYF
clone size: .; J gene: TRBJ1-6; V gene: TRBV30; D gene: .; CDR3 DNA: TGTGCCTGGAGGGACCTTGGGGAGAGCTCCTATAATTCACCCCTCCACTTT; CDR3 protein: CAWRDLGESSYNSPLHF
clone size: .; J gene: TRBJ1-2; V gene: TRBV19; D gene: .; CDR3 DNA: TGTGCCAGTAGTATCTCCGGGTTCCGCTACACCTTC; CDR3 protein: CASSISGFRYTF
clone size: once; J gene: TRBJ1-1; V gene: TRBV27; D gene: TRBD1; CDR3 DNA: TGTGCCAGCAGTTTGACAGGGCGGAGTATGGTGAACACTGAAGCTTTCTTT; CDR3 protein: CASSLTGRSMVNTEAFF
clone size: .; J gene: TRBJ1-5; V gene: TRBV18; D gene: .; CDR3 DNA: TGTGCCAGCTCACCAAGTTCAGGAGGCAATCAGCCCCAGCATTTT; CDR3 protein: CASSPSSGGNQPQHF
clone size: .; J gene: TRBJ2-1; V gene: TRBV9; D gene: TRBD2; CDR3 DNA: TGTGCCAGCAGCGTCCAAGGGCTAGCGGGGGAATACAATGAGCAGTTCTTC; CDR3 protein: CASSVQGLAGEYNEQFF
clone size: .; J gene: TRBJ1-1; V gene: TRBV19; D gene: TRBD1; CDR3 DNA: TGTGCCAGTAGTTTCCGGACAGGGTACTACACTGAAGCTTTCTTT; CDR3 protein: CASSFRTGYYTEAFF
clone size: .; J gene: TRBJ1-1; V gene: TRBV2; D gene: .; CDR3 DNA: TGTGCCAGCAGTGGAGGTCGGCTTAACACTGAAGCTTTCTTT; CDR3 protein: CASSGGRLNTEAFF
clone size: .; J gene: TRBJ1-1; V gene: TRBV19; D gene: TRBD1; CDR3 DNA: TGTGCCAGTAGCTTCTCTATCGCCGGGACAGCAAACATGAACACTGAAGCTTTCTTT; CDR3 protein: CASSFSIAGTANMNTEAFF
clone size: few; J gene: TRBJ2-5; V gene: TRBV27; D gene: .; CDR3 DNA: TGTGCCAGCAGTTGGGCCTCGGGCAGGGCCCAGTACTTC; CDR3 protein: CASSWASGRAQYF
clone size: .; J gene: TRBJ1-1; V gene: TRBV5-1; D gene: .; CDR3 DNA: TGCGCCAGCAGCTTTCCGGGAGGGACTGAAGCTTTCTTT; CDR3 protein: CASSFPGGTEAFF
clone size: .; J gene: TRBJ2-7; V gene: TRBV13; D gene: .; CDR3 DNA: TGTGCCAGCAGCTTAAGGTCCACAGGCGTCCAGTACTTC; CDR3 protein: CASSLRSTGVQYF
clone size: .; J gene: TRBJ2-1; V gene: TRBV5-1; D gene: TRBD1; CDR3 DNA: TGCGCCAGCAGCTTGGCCGGGGACAGTTCCTACAATGAGCAGTTCTTC; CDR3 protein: CASSLAGDSSYNEQFF
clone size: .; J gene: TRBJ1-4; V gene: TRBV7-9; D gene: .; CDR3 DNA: TGTGCCAGCAGCCCAGCAGGGCGGAATTCTGAAAAACTGTTTTTT; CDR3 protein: CASSPAGRNSEKLFF
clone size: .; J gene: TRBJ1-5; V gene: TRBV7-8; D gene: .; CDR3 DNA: TGTGCCAGCAGTTCCGCTGACAGGACCGATCAGCCCCAGCATTTT; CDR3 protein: CASSSADRTDQPQHF
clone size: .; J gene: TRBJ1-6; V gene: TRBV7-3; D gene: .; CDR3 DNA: TGTGCCAGCAGCCCACAGGGCGGGCTTAATTCACCCCTCCACTTT; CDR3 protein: CASSPQGGLNSPLHF
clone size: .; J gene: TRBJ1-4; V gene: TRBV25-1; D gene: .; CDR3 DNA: TGTGCCAGCAGTGAACGGGAAAAACTGTTTTTT; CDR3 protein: CASSEREKLFF
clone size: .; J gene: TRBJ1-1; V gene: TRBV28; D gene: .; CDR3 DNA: TGTGCCAGCAGACAGAGATTCACTGAAGCTTTCTTT; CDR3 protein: CASRQRFTEAFF
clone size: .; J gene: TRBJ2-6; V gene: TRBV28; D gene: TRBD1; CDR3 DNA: TGTGCCAGCAACTCTAGGACAGGAGAGTCTGGGGCCAACGTCCTGACTTTC; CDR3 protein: CASNSRTGESGANVLTF
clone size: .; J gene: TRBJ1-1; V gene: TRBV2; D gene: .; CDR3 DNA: TGTGCCAGCAGTGAGGGAGTCCGGGAGGAAACTGAAGCTTTCTTT; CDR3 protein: CASSEGVREETEAFF
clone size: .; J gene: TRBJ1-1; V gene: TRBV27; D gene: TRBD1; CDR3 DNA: TGTGCCAGCAGCCACAGGGGAAACACTGAAGCTTTCTTT; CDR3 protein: CASSHRGNTEAFF
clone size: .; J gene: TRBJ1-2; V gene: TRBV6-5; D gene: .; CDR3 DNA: TGTGCCAGCAGAAAGACAGGCTCAAACTATGGCTACACCTTC; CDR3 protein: CASRKTGSNYGYTF
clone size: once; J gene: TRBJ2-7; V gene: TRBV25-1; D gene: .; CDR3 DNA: TGTGCCAGCAGTGACCCCAGGTTTACCTACGAGCAGTACTTC; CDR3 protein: CASSDPRFTYEQYF
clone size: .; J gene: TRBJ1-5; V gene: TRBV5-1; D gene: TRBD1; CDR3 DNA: TGCGCCAGCAGCTTGGGACAGGGTAGCAATCAGCCCCAGCATTTT; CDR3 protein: CASSLGQGSNQPQHF
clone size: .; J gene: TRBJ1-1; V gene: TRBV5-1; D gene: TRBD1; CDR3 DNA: TGCGCCAGCAGCCACGCAGGGGGGTTTCGGGATGAAGCTTTCTTT; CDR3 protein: CASSHAGGFRDEAFF
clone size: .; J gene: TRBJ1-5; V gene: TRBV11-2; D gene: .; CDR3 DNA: TGTGCCAGCAGCCTAGCTTATAGCAATCAGCCCCAGCATTTT; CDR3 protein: CASSLAYSNQPQHF
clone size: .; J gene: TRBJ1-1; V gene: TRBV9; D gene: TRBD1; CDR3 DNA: TGTGCCAGCAGCGTAGCGGACAGGGCGGGTACTGAAGCTTTCTTT; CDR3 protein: CASSVADRAGTEAFF
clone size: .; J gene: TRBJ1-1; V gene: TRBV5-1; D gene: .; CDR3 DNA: TGCGCCAGCAGCTTGGTAATGAGGGCTTACAGGAACACTGAAGCTTTCTTT; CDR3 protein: CASSLVMRAYRNTEAFF
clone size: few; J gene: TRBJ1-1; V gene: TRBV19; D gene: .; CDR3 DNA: TGTGCCAGTAGTATAGCAGCACCAAGCGAAGCTTTCTTT; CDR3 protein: CASSIAAPSEAFF
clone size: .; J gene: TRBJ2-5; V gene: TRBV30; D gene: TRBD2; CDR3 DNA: TGTGCCTGGGGCCAACTAGCGGGTCAGTACTTC; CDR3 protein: CAWGQLAGQYF
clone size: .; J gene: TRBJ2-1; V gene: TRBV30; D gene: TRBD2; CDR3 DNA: TGTGCCTGGAAAATTAGCGGGGGGAGGAATGAGCAGTTCTTC; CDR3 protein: CAWKISGGRNEQFF
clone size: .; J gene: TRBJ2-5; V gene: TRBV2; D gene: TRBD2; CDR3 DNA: TGTGCCAGCAGTCGACTAGCGGGGGGCCAAGAGACCCAGTACTTC; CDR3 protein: CASSRLAGGQETQYF
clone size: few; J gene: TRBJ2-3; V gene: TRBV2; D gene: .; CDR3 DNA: TGTGCCAGCAGTGTAAGGGGGGCTGAGGATACGCAGTATTTT; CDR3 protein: CASSVRGAEDTQYF